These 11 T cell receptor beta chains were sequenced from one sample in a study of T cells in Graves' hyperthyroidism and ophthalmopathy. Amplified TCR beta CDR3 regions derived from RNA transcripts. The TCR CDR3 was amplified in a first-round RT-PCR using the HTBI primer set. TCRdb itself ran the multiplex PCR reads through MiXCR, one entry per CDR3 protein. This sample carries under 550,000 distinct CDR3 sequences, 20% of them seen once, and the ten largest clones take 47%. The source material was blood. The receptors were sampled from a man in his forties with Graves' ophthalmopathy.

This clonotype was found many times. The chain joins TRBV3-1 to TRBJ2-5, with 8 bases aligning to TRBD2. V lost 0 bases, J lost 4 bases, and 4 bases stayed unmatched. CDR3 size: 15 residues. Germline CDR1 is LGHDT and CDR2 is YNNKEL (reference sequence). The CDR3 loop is CASSQEYSGGETQYF. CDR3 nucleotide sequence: TGTGCCAGCAGCCAAGAATACAGCGGGGGAGAGACCCAGTACTTC.

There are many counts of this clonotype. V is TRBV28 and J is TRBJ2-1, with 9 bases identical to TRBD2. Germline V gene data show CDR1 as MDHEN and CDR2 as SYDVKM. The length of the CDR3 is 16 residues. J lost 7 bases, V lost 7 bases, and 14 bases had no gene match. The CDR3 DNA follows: TGTGCCAGCAATCCATCTAGCGGGGTTTCGGGGAATGAGCAGTTCTTC. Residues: CASNPSSGVSGNEQFF.

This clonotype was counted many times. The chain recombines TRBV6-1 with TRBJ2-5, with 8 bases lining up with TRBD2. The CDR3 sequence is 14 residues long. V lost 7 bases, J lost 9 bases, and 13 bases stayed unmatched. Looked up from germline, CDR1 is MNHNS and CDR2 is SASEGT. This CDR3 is CASNRGGSGEPQYF. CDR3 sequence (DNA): TGTGCCAGCAACCGGGGGGGATCGGGGGAGCCCCAGTACTTC.

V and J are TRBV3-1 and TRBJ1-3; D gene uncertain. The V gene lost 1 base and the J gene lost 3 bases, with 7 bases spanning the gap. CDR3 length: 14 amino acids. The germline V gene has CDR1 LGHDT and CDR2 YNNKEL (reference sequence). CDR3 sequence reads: CASSQVNRGNTIYF. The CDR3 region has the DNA TGTGCCAGCAGCCAAGTGAACCGTGGAAACACCATATATTTT.

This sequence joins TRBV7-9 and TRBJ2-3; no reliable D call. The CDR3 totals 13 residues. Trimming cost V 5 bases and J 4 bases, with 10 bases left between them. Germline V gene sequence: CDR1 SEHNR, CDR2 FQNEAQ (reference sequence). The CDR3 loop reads CASSQYGADTQYF. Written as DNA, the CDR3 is TGTGCCAGCAGCCAGTACGGTGCAGATACGCAGTATTTT.

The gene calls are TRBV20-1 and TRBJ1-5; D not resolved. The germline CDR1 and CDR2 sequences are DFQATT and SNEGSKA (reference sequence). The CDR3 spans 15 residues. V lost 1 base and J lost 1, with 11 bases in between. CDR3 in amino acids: CSARAVGTSNQPQHF. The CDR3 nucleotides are TGCAGTGCTAGAGCGGTGGGAACGAGCAATCAGCCCCAGCATTTT.

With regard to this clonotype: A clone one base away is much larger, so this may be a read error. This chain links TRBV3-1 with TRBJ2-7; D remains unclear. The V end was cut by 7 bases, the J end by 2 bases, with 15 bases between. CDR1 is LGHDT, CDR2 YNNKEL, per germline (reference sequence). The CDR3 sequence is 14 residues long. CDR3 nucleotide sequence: TGTGCCAGCAACCTAGAGACACTACCCTACGAGCAGTACTTC. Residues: CASNLETLPYEQYF.

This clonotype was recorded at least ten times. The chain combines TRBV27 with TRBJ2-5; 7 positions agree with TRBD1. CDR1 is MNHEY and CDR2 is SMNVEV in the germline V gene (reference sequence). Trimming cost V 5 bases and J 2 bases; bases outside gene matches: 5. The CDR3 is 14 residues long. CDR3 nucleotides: TGTGCCAGCAGTGGGACAGTTAGACAAGAGACCCAGTACTTC. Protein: CASSGTVRQETQYF.

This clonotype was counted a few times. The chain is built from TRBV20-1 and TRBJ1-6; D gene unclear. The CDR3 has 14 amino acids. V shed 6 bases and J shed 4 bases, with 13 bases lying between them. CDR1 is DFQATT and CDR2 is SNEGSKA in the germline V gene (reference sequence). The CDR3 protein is CSARAHTYNSPLHF. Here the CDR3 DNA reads TGCAGTGCGCGGGCCCATACATATAATTCACCCCTCCACTTT.

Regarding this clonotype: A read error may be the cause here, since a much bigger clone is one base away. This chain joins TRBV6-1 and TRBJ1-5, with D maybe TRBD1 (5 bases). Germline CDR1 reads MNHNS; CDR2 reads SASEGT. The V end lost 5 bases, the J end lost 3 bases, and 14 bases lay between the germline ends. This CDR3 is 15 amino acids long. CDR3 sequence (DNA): TGTGCCAGCAGTCGGGGCAGGGCGGTCAATCAGCCCCAGCATTTT. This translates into CASSRGRAVNQPQHF.

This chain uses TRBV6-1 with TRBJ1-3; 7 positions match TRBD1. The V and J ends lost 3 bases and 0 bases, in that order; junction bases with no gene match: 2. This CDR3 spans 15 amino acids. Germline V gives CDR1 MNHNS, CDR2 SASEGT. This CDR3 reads CASSDGTASGNTIYF. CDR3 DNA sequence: TGTGCCAGCAGTGACGGGACAGCCTCTGGAAACACCATATATTTT.